This TCR beta chain is from a study of graft-versus-host responses after intestinal transplantation. About the study: The recipients all started with anti-thymocyte globulin induction and then took tacrolimus and steroids for around three years.

Overall study results and limits: Allografts from individuals with graft-donor T cell macrochimerism displayed high graft-versus-host to host-versus-graft clonal ratios. GvH clones turned up in recipient marrow; some had shown up first in ileum or blood.

As concerns this clone: Its antigen is unknown.

V lost 0 bases and J 8 bases, leaving 14 bases between the germline ends. Germline CDR1 SGHRS, CDR2 YFSETQ. CDR3 length: 14 residues. Assay used: immunoSEQ multiplex PCR; TCRdb lists only in-frame clones, some missing. The sample has approximately 130,000 clones, 85% to 95% seen once; the top ten hold over 0.15%. The receptor's source is a human donor who received an intestinal transplant. The sequencing used unstimulated CD4+ T cells sorted from spleen or lymph node cells, collected before intestinal transplant. V usage is TRBV5-1 and J usage is TRBJ1-2; no definite D call. CDR3 nucleotide sequence: TGCGCCAGCAGCTTGGGAGGGTCGGGTCTGGGCTACACCTTC. This translates into CASSLGGSGLGYTF.